The 15 T cell receptor beta chains below were found in one sample sequenced in a study of blood T cell repertoires in COVID-19 (dated by TCRdb to 2018 to 2020). Libraries were prepared through the immunoSEQ multiplex PCR assay. Held by TCRdb, this immuneACCESS table contains in-frame sequences only and omits some clones. Under half of the omission traces to an unresolved V gene where checked; the cause of the rest is unknown. The table for this sample lists more than 250,000 clones; around 87% of them were counted only once. The ten largest clones add up to 1% of the sample. Sequenced: peripheral blood. These receptors came from a man between 50 and 59 years old with active or convalescent COVID-19.

This clone was recorded a few times. The chain employs TRBV28 and TRBJ2-7, with 9 positions matching TRBD2. This CDR3 comprises 15 residues. Trimming removed 5 bases from V and 6 bases from J; junction bases left unmatched: 11. Germline CDR1 is MDHEN and CDR2 is SYDVKM. The CDR3 protein is CASSTARGRVCEQYF. The CDR3 DNA reads as TGTGCCAGCAGTACCGCTCGCGGGAGGGTGTGCGAGCAGTACTTC.

This clone was seen more than once but under ten times. The chain uses TRBV9 and TRBJ2-5; D possibly corresponds to TRBD2 (6 bases). CDR1 and CDR2 from the germline V gene are SGDLS and YYNGEE. There are 15 residues in the CDR3. V was cut by 0 bases and J by 1 base, with 10 bases left in between. The CDR3 sequence: CASSVDGTPQETQYF. CDR3 sequence (DNA): TGTGCCAGCAGCGTAGATGGGACTCCCCAAGAGACCCAGTACTTC.

V is TRBV6-2 or TRBV6-3 and J is TRBJ1-6; D possibly corresponds to TRBD1 (6 bases). The germline V and J ends were trimmed by 6 bases and 6 bases, with 12 bases remaining between them. This CDR3 contains 14 residues. The germline V gene has CDR1 MNHEY and CDR2 SVGEGT. The chain's CDR3 is CASSLRGSNSPLHF. CDR3 sequence (DNA): TGTGCCAGCAGCCTGAGGGGGAGTAATTCACCCCTCCACTTT.

The V and J genes are TRBV28 and TRBJ2-2; weak D call: TRBD1 (6 bases). The CDR3 totals 15 residues. V dropped 6 bases and J dropped 0 bases, with 11 bases sitting between them. The germline V gene encodes CDR1 MDHEN and CDR2 SYDVKM. CDR3 DNA: TGTGCCAGCAGCCCGACAGGACCGAACACCGGGGAGCTGTTTTTT. Translation gives CASSPTGPNTGELFF.

The chain combines TRBV11-2 with TRBJ2-7; 8 bases are a match to TRBD2. V shed 1 base and J 2 bases; nucleotides not matched to a gene: 4. The CDR3 sequence is 15 residues long. Germline values: CDR1 SGHAT, CDR2 FQNNGV. Here the CDR3 reads CASSLGGGLAYEQYF. The CDR3, as DNA: TGTGCCAGCAGCTTAGGCGGGGGGCTCGCCTACGAGCAGTACTTC.

This clone was observed a single time. This chain joins TRBV20-1 and TRBJ1-1; D uncertain. Germline V gene lookup returns CDR1 DFQATT and CDR2 SNEGSKA (reference sequence). The V and J ends lost 3 bases and 7 bases respectively, with 18 bases between them. The CDR3 is 14 residues long. The CDR3 spells CSASPGLAEGEAFF. Written as DNA, the CDR3 is TGCAGTGCTAGTCCCGGGCTCGCGGAGGGTGAAGCTTTCTTT.

The chain is built from TRBV5-1 and TRBJ2-2; 8 nucleotides align to TRBD2. CDR3 length equals 17 residues. Germline V gene lookup returns CDR1 SGHRS and CDR2 YFSETQ. The trim removed 3 bases at V and 5 bases at J, leaving 12 bases unmatched. CDR3 protein: CASSWGAAGAGTGELFF. In nucleotides, the CDR3 is TGCGCCAGCAGCTGGGGGGCAGCGGGAGCGGGGACCGGGGAGCTGTTTTTT.

V usage is TRBV2 and J usage is TRBJ2-3, with 7 bases identical to TRBD1. V lost 5 bases and J lost 6; bases outside the gene matches: 11. The CDR3 spans 15 residues. Germline lookup yields CDR1 SNHLY and CDR2 FYNNEI. The CDR3 region has the DNA TGTGCCAGCAGTAGGTCCGGGACAGAACGCGATACGCAGTATTTT. This encodes CASSRSGTERDTQYF.

V and J are TRBV2 and TRBJ1-5; 8 nucleotides align to TRBD1. The trim removed 5 bases at V and 3 bases at J, leaving 6 bases unmatched. The CDR3 consists of 15 residues. The germline gives CDR1 SNHLY, CDR2 FYNNEI. The CDR3 here is CASSPRTGFNQPQHF. The CDR3 coding sequence is TGTGCCAGCAGTCCCCGGACAGGGTTCAATCAGCCCCAGCATTTT.

Concerning this clone itself: The sample holds other DNA sequences that translate to the same CDR3. The rearrangement uses TRBV28 and TRBJ2-2; D is unresolved. Trimming removed 4 bases at V and 0 bases at J, with 3 bases between. CDR1 and CDR2 from the germline V gene are MDHEN and SYDVKM. The CDR3 is made up of 13 amino acids. The CDR3 bases are TGTGCCAGCAGTTACTCGAACACCGGGGAGCTGTTTTTT. Translated: CASSYSNTGELFF.

This sequence joins TRBV30 and TRBJ1-2; possibly TRBD1 for D (6 bases). Between the trimmed V and J ends, which lost 4 bases and 4 bases, there was a span of 16 bases. The CDR3 contains 14 residues. Looked up from germline, CDR1 is GTSNPN and CDR2 is SVGIG (reference sequence). The CDR3 loop is CAWTQTVQGYGYTF. The CDR3 nucleotides are TGTGCCTGGACGCAAACCGTACAGGGCTATGGCTACACCTTC.

CDR3 region: CASSLSYGTNYGYTF. The CDR3 bases are TGTGCCAGCAGTTTATCTTACGGGACTAACTATGGCTACACCTTC. The chain employs TRBV27 and TRBJ1-2; no definite D call. With 0 bases removed from V and 0 bases from J, the gap between germline ends came to 8 bases. Germline values: CDR1 MNHEY, CDR2 SMNVEV (reference sequence). CDR3 length: 15 residues.

This sequence joins TRBV30 and TRBJ1-5; 7 bases fit TRBD1. Germline V gives CDR1 GTSNPN, CDR2 SVGIG (reference sequence). The V segment lost 2 bases and the J segment 0 bases; nucleotides outside the gene matches: 16. CDR3 length: 19 residues. CDR3 in amino acids: CAWSSPVGTGDFSNQPQHF. The CDR3 DNA is TGTGCCTGGAGTTCACCGGTAGGTACAGGGGATTTTAGCAATCAGCCCCAGCATTTT.

The V and J genes are TRBV19 and TRBJ1-4; a possible D gene is TRBD1 (6 bases). Germline CDR1 reads LNHDA; CDR2 reads SQIVND (reference sequence). V gave up 2 bases and J gave up 5 bases, with 12 bases separating them. The CDR3 totals 15 residues. The CDR3 here is CASSIRGSGNEKLFF. CDR3 sequence (DNA): TGTGCCAGTAGTATAAGGGGGTCGGGGAATGAAAAACTGTTTTTT.

The CDR3 is CASSSELAGGTYEQYF. In DNA, the CDR3 is TGTGCCAGCTCATCGGAGCTAGCGGGGGGTACCTACGAGCAGTACTTC. V gene TRBV18 combines with J gene TRBJ2-7, with 11 bases matching TRBD2. The CDR3 length is 16 residues. V gave up 5 bases and J gave up 2 bases; unmatched junction bases: 8. Germline V CDR1 and CDR2: KGHSH, LQKENI.